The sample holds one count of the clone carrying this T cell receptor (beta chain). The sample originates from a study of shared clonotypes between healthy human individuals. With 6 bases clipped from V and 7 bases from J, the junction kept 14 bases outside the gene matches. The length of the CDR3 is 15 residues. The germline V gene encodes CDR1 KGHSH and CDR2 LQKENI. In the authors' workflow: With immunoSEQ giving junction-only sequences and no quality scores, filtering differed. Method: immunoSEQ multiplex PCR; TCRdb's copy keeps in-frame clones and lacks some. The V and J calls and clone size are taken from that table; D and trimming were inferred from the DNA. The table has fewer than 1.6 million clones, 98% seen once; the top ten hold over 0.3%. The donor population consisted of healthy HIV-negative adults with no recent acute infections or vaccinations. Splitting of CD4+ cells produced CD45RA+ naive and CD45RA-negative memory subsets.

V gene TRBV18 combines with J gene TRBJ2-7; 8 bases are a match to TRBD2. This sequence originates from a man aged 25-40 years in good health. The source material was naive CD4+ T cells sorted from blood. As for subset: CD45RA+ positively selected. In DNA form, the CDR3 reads TGTGCCAGCTCCCCCCGGGAGGGGGGGTTAGCGGAGCAGTACTTC. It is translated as CASSPREGGLAEQYF.